Listed below are T cell receptor beta chains from one sample, sequenced in a study of T cell repertoires in cytomegalovirus infection. TCRdb itself ran the reads through MiXCR, one entry per CDR3 protein. The top ten clones hold approximately 13% of a sample with about 490,000 distinct CDR3 sequences, around 27% of them seen once. Sequencing was performed on PBMCs. Receptor source: a human donor in good health (CMV status not recorded). Some clones in this sample may be carry-over from other donors' samples. Both conserved end residues are part of each CDR3. A D gene is named only where the DNA matches it firmly. Not every row has a clone size; where given, it reads once, few, many or a size class.

D gene,J gene,V gene,clone size,CDR3 protein,CDR3 DNA
.,TRBJ2-3,TRBV11-3,.,CASSLGGPTAADTQYF,TGTGCCAGCAGCTTGGGGGGCCCAACAGCGGCAGATACGCAGTATTTT
.,TRBJ1-4,TRBV28,few,CASNSEGANNEKLFF,TGTGCCAGCAACTCCGAGGGAGCCAATAATGAAAAACTGTTTTTT
.,TRBJ1-2,TRBV28,.,CASSLWAGEHDYGYTF,TGTGCCAGCAGTTTATGGGCTGGGGAGCACGACTATGGCTACACCTTC
.,TRBJ2-2,TRBV7-8,many,CASSLGRRELFF,TGTGCCAGCAGCTTAGGTCGTAGGGAGCTGTTTTTT
.,TRBJ2-3,TRBV7-2,many,CASSFQGSSTDTQYF,TGTGCCAGCAGCTTCCAGGGTTCTAGCACAGATACGCAGTATTTT
TRBD1,TRBJ2-3,TRBV5-1,few,CASRSTGASTDTQYF,TGCGCCAGCAGATCGACAGGGGCAAGCACAGATACGCAGTATTTT
.,TRBJ2-6,TRBV27,few,CASKGNGANVLTF,TGTGCCAGCAAAGGGAACGGGGCCAACGTCCTGACTTTC
.,TRBJ1-3,TRBV7-2,.,CASSLGGSNSGNTIYF,TGTGCCAGCAGCTTAGGAGGGAGTAACTCTGGAAACACCATATATTTT
.,TRBJ1-4,TRBV20-1,.,CSARVRIRVATNEKLFF,TGCAGTGCTAGAGTCAGGATCCGTGTAGCAACTAATGAAAAACTGTTTTTT
TRBD1,TRBJ1-6,TRBV12-3/TRBV12-4,.,CASSFMGQGLNNSPLHF,TGTGCCAGCAGTTTCATGGGACAGGGATTAAATAATTCACCCCTCCACTTT
.,TRBJ2-4,TRBV12-3/TRBV12-4,few,CASSLDWGSKNIQYF,TGTGCCAGCAGTTTAGACTGGGGGTCCAAAAACATTCAGTACTTC
TRBD1,TRBJ2-5,TRBV6-2/TRBV6-3,.,CASSYVRTGRQETQYF,TGTGCCAGCAGTTACGTGCGGACAGGACGCCAAGAGACCCAGTACTTC
.,TRBJ1-4,TRBV7-3,once,CASSLMGDSNEKLFF,TGTGCCAGCAGCTTAATGGGGGACTCCAATGAAAAACTGTTTTTT
.,TRBJ1-1,TRBV11-3,few,CASSQLGTEAFF,TGTGCCAGCAGTCAACTAGGGACTGAAGCTTTCTTT
.,TRBJ2-1,TRBV7-9,many,CASSSEQPLSSYNEQFF,TGTGCCAGCAGCTCGGAACAGCCTTTAAGCTCCTACAATGAGCAGTTCTTC
.,TRBJ2-7,TRBV12-3/TRBV12-4,.,CASSPGERTPSYEQYF,TGTGCCAGCAGCCCAGGGGAGCGGACGCCTTCCTACGAGCAGTACTTC
.,TRBJ2-1,TRBV11-2,.,CASTHRLGNEQFF,TGTGCCAGCACCCACCGCCTAGGTAATGAGCAGTTCTTC
.,TRBJ1-1,TRBV7-9,few,CASSAPQGMDTEAFF,TGTGCCAGCAGCGCACCACAGGGAATGGACACTGAAGCTTTCTTT
.,TRBJ2-1,TRBV15,few,CATLAHASNEQFF,TGTGCCACCCTAGCGCATGCTTCCAATGAGCAGTTCTTC
.,TRBJ2-4,TRBV10-3,.,CAISEALAYIQYF,TGTGCCATCAGTGAGGCCCTCGCGTACATTCAGTACTTC
.,TRBJ1-2,TRBV6-5,.,CASKRTRRGDYTF,TGTGCCAGCAAGCGCACTCGCCGGGGCGACTACACCTTC
.,TRBJ1-1,TRBV6-6,.,CASSSQGSNTEAFF,TGTGCCAGCAGTTCTCAGGGGTCTAACACTGAAGCTTTCTTT
.,TRBJ1-1,TRBV27,few,CASSFQGGFGTEAFF,TGTGCCAGCAGTTTCCAGGGAGGCTTTGGCACTGAAGCTTTCTTT
.,TRBJ2-5,TRBV24-1,few,CATSDLGSGTGTQETQYF,TGTGCCACCAGTGATTTAGGGTCTGGGACGGGGACCCAAGAGACCCAGTACTTC
.,TRBJ2-5,TRBV24-1,.,CATSETGHSRLQETQYF,TGTGCCACCAGTGAAACGGGACACTCCCGACTTCAAGAGACCCAGTACTTC
.,TRBJ1-1,TRBV6-5,.,CASIPTGAVTTEAFF,TGTGCCAGCATCCCAACGGGGGCGGTGACCACTGAAGCTTTCTTT
.,TRBJ2-7,TRBV20-1,.,CSADSGRSYEQYF,TGCAGTGCTGACAGTGGGAGGTCCTACGAGCAGTACTTC
TRBD2,TRBJ2-7,TRBV7-6,.,CASSLEAGGYSEQYF,TGTGCCAGCAGCTTAGAAGCGGGAGGGTACTCCGAGCAGTACTTC
.,TRBJ1-1,TRBV7-2,few,CASSLDPTEAFF,TGTGCCAGCAGCTTAGACCCGACTGAAGCTTTCTTT
.,TRBJ2-1,TRBV10-3,few,CAHGLSSYNEQFF,TGTGCCCATGGGCTCAGCTCCTACAATGAGCAGTTCTTC
TRBD1,TRBJ1-2,TRBV7-2,.,CASSLAGQGAPGYTF,TGTGCCAGCAGCTTAGCCGGACAGGGGGCTCCTGGCTACACCTTC
TRBD2,TRBJ2-3,TRBV20-1,.,CSARVGTSGTVMDTQYF,TGCAGTGCTAGAGTCGGGACTAGCGGGACCGTTATGGATACGCAGTATTTT
TRBD1,TRBJ1-2,TRBV4-3,few,CASSQLDRNYGYTF,TGCGCCAGCAGCCAATTGGACAGGAACTATGGCTACACCTTC
TRBD1,TRBJ1-1,TRBV18,.,CASSPGQKNTEAFF,TGTGCCAGCTCACCGGGACAGAAGAACACTGAAGCTTTCTTT
TRBD2,TRBJ2-7,TRBV7-8,many,CASSLASGSYEQYF,TGTGCCAGCAGCTTAGCTAGCGGGAGTTACGAGCAGTACTTC
TRBD1,TRBJ1-6,TRBV7-2,many,CASSPIQGATYNSPLHF,TGTGCCAGCAGCCCGATCCAGGGGGCGACCTATAATTCACCCCTCCACTTT
.,TRBJ1-1,TRBV28,.,CASSFTWANTEAFF,TGTGCCAGCAGTTTTACGTGGGCGAACACTGAAGCTTTCTTT
.,TRBJ2-5,TRBV11-2,.,CASSLDGGGRGQETQYF,TGTGCCAGCAGCTTAGATGGTGGGGGACGGGGCCAAGAGACCCAGTACTTC
TRBD2,TRBJ2-2,TRBV6-6,.,CASRPSGGNTGELFF,TGTGCCAGCAGGCCGAGCGGGGGGAACACCGGGGAGCTGTTTTTT
.,TRBJ2-7,TRBV19,few,CASRLASWGSYEQYF,TGTGCCAGTAGATTGGCGTCCTGGGGCTCCTACGAGCAGTACTTC
.,TRBJ1-1,TRBV27,.,CASSLWRGTEAFF,TGTGCCAGCAGTTTATGGAGGGGCACTGAAGCTTTCTTT
.,TRBJ1-6,TRBV2,few,CASSEALSALPLHF,TGTGCCAGCAGTGAAGCGCTGTCCGCTCTTCCCCTCCACTTT
.,TRBJ2-1,TRBV28,few,CASSSSGARSYNEQFF,TGTGCCAGCAGTTCGTCCGGGGCGCGATCCTACAATGAGCAGTTCTTC
.,TRBJ1-1,TRBV7-2,.,CASSLARGGAFF,TGTGCCAGCAGCTTAGCGCGCGGTGGGGCTTTCTTT
TRBD2,TRBJ2-7,TRBV27,few,CASGKSGTSGSYEQYF,TGTGCCAGCGGAAAAAGCGGGACTTCGGGCTCCTACGAGCAGTACTTC
.,TRBJ2-1,TRBV11-3,.,CASSLAGDFNEQFF,TGTGCCAGCAGCTTAGCGGGTGACTTCAATGAGCAGTTCTTC
.,TRBJ2-7,TRBV14,once,CASSQGPGTGAYEQYF,TGTGCCAGCAGCCAAGGCCCGGGAACTGGGGCCTACGAGCAGTACTTC
.,TRBJ1-2,TRBV6-1,few,CASSYPDYGYTF,TGTGCCAGCAGTTACCCCGACTATGGCTACACCTTC
.,TRBJ2-1,TRBV11-2,many,CASSLRGSHNEQFF,TGTGCCAGCAGCTTACGCGGCTCTCACAATGAGCAGTTCTTC
TRBD2,TRBJ2-1,TRBV7-2,many,CASSFGTSGNYNEQFF,TGTGCCAGCAGCTTTGGGACTAGCGGGAATTACAATGAGCAGTTCTTC